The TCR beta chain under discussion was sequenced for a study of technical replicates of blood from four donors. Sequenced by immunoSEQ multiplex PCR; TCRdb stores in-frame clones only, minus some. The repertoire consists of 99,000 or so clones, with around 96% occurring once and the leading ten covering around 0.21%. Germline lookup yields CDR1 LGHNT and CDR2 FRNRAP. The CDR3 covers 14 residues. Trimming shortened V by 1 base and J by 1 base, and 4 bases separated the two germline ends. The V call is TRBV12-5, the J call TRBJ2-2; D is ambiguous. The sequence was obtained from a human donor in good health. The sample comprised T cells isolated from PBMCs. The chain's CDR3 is CASGLDGNTGELFF. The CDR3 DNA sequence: TGTGCTAGTGGTTTGGACGGGAACACCGGGGAGCTGTTTTTT. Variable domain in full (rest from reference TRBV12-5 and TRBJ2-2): DARVTQTPRHKVTEMGQEVTMRCQPILGHNTVFWYRQTMMQGLELLAYFRNRAPLDDSGMPKDRFSAEMPDATLATLKIQPSEPRDSAVYFCASGLDGNTGELFFGEGSRLTVL.